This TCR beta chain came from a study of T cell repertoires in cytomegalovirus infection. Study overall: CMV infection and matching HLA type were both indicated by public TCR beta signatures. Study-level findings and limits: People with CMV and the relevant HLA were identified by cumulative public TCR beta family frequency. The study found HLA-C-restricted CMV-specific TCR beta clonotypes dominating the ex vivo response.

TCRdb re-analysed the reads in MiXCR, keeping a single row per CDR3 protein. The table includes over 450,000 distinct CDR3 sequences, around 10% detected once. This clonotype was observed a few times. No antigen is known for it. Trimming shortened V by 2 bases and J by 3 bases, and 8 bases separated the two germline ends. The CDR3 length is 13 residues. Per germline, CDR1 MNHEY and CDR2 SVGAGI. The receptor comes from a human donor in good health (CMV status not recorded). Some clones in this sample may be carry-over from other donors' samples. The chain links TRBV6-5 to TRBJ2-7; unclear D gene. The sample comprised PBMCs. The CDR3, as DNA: TGTGCCAGCAGTTACGGGTCAGTCTACGAGCAGTACTTC. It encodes CASSYGSVYEQYF.